Listed below are T cell receptor beta chains from one sample, sequenced in a study of blood T cells in healthy people across ages. MiXCR was run by TCRdb on the 5' RACE reads, yielding one entry per CDR3 protein. The repertoire includes under 1,000,000 distinct CDR3 sequences, approximately 35% of them detected once, and approximately 12% sits in the top ten. Sample: blood. All receptors derive from a man between 18 and 29 years old in good health. Each CDR3 is given with its conserved first and last residue. The D gene is left open where the match is weak. Not every row has a clone size; where given, it reads once, few, many or a size class.

CDR3: CASRRTGETNTEAFF
DNA: TGTGCCAGCAGACGAACAGGGGAAACGAACACTGAAGCTTTCTTT
J: TRBJ1-1
V: TRBV12-3/TRBV12-4
D: TRBD1
size: once

CDR3: CSVETGAPEAFF
DNA: TGCAGCGTTGAGACAGGGGCTCCTGAAGCTTTCTTT
J: TRBJ1-1
V: TRBV29-1
D: TRBD1
size: NA

CDR3: CASSAGPLREKLFF
DNA: TGTGCCAGCAGCGCGGGACCTCTAAGGGAAAAACTGTTTTTT
J: TRBJ1-4
V: TRBV7-2
D: NA
size: NA

CDR3: CASSLSGHLNEQFF
DNA: TGTGCCAGCAGCTTGTCGGGACACCTCAATGAGCAGTTCTTC
J: TRBJ2-1
V: TRBV7-9
D: NA
size: once

CDR3: CASSFPLAGTGELFF
DNA: TGTGCCAGCAGTTTTCCACTAGCGGGTACCGGGGAGCTGTTTTTT
J: TRBJ2-2
V: TRBV12-3/TRBV12-4
D: TRBD2
size: NA

CDR3: CASTGGGYTDTQYF
DNA: TGTGCCAGCACCGGGGGCGGCTACACAGATACGCAGTATTTT
J: TRBJ2-3
V: TRBV7-2
D: NA
size: once

CDR3: CSARQGSYGYTF
DNA: TGCAGTGCCCGACAGGGTAGCTATGGCTACACCTTC
J: TRBJ1-2
V: TRBV20-1
D: TRBD1
size: many

CDR3: CASTGLSSYNEQFF
DNA: TGCGCCAGCACCGGCCTGAGCTCCTACAATGAGCAGTTCTTC
J: TRBJ2-1
V: TRBV5-1
D: NA
size: many

CDR3: CASSLAQYEQFF
DNA: TGTGCCAGCAGCTTGGCCCAATATGAGCAGTTCTTC
J: TRBJ2-1
V: TRBV5-6
D: NA
size: NA

CDR3: CSGCVPDTQYF
DNA: TGCAGCGGGTGCGTCCCCGATACGCAGTATTTT
J: TRBJ2-3
V: TRBV29-1
D: NA
size: NA

CDR3: CASSPRGGKLFF
DNA: TGTGCCAGCAGCCCCCGGGGAGGAAAACTGTTTTTT
J: TRBJ1-4
V: TRBV5-5
D: NA
size: NA

CDR3: CASSLAVSSYEQYF
DNA: TGCGCCAGCAGCTTGGCCGTCAGCTCCTACGAGCAGTACTTC
J: TRBJ2-7
V: TRBV5-1
D: NA
size: NA

CDR3: CASGPQSQNSPLHF
DNA: TGTGCTAGTGGTCCTCAATCCCAGAATTCACCCCTCCACTTT
J: TRBJ1-6
V: TRBV12-5
D: NA
size: NA

CDR3: CASSLEGHVRVNTQYF
DNA: TGCGCCAGCAGCTTGGAGGGACACGTAAGAGTGAATACGCAGTATTTT
J: TRBJ2-3
V: TRBV5-1
D: NA
size: NA

CDR3: CASSQEVFQGARNEQFF
DNA: TGTGCCAGCAGCCAAGAGGTTTTTCAGGGGGCGAGGAATGAGCAGTTCTTC
J: TRBJ2-1
V: TRBV14
D: TRBD1
size: few

CDR3: CAISEGETEAFF
DNA: TGTGCCATCAGTGAAGGGGAAACTGAAGCTTTCTTT
J: TRBJ1-1
V: TRBV10-3
D: NA
size: NA

CDR3: CASSPTGTGAAFF
DNA: TGTGCCAGCAGCCCAACCGGGACAGGGGCAGCTTTCTTT
J: TRBJ1-1
V: TRBV14
D: TRBD1
size: NA

CDR3: CASSPPGNAYEQYF
DNA: TGTGCCAGCAGCCCCCCGGGGAATGCCTACGAGCAGTACTTC
J: TRBJ2-7
V: TRBV7-6
D: NA
size: NA

CDR3: CASSPSFGTIGTLNTEAFF
DNA: TGTGCCAGCAGCCCCTCGTTTGGTACGATTGGGACCCTGAACACTGAAGCTTTCTTT
J: TRBJ1-1
V: TRBV4-2
D: NA
size: NA

CDR3: CASKPGLAGGVGTDTQYF
DNA: TGTGCCAGCAAACCCGGACTAGCGGGGGGGGTTGGCACAGATACGCAGTATTTT
J: TRBJ2-3
V: TRBV7-6
D: TRBD2
size: NA

CDR3: CASSQDDREAEAFF
DNA: TGTGCCAGCAGTCAAGACGACAGGGAAGCTGAAGCTTTCTTT
J: TRBJ1-1
V: TRBV6-6
D: TRBD1
size: NA

CDR3: CASSTPGPTGELFF
DNA: TGTGCCAGCAGTACCCCGGGCCCCACCGGGGAGCTGTTTTTT
J: TRBJ2-2
V: TRBV12-3/TRBV12-4
D: NA
size: NA

CDR3: CASSQDRTGRNTIYF
DNA: TGTGCCAGCAGCCAAGATCGGACAGGCAGAAACACCATATATTTT
J: TRBJ1-3
V: TRBV4-2
D: TRBD1
size: few

CDR3: CASSLGQGMGNEQYF
DNA: TGTGCCAGCAGTTTGGGACAGGGAATGGGAAATGAGCAGTACTTC
J: TRBJ2-7
V: TRBV2
D: TRBD1
size: NA

CDR3: CASSGGSYSNQPQHF
DNA: TGTGCCAGCAGTGGGGGGTCATATAGCAATCAGCCCCAGCATTTT
J: TRBJ1-5
V: TRBV6-1
D: NA
size: NA

CDR3: CASSLSYSVSNQPQHF
DNA: TGTGCCAGCAGTTTATCGTATAGTGTTAGCAATCAGCCCCAGCATTTT
J: TRBJ1-5
V: TRBV27
D: NA
size: NA

CDR3: CASSLSIKKLFF
DNA: TGTGCCAGCAGTTTGAGCATAAAAAAACTGTTTTTT
J: TRBJ1-4
V: TRBV12-3/TRBV12-4
D: NA
size: NA

CDR3: CASSQGWSSYNSPLHF
DNA: TGTGCCAGCAGCCAAGGTTGGAGCTCCTATAATTCACCCCTCCACTTT
J: TRBJ1-6
V: TRBV14
D: NA
size: NA

CDR3: CASRGLSDTQYF
DNA: TGTGCCAGCAGGGGTTTGTCAGATACGCAGTATTTT
J: TRBJ2-3
V: TRBV6-5
D: NA
size: NA

CDR3: CASSPDRGPYNEQFF
DNA: TGTGCCAGCAGCCCGGACAGGGGCCCCTACAATGAGCAGTTCTTC
J: TRBJ2-1
V: TRBV6-2/TRBV6-3
D: TRBD1
size: many

CDR3: CSVVFGLSTDTQYF
DNA: TGCAGCGTTGTCTTCGGACTCAGCACAGATACGCAGTATTTT
J: TRBJ2-3
V: TRBV29-1
D: NA
size: many

CDR3: CASSVAGINTEAFF
DNA: TGTGCCAGCAGCGTGGCAGGGATAAACACTGAAGCTTTCTTT
J: TRBJ1-1
V: TRBV5-6
D: NA
size: NA

CDR3: CASSEYGFPGPVGEQYF
DNA: TGTGCCAGCAGTGAATATGGTTTCCCGGGGCCGGTGGGTGAGCAGTACTTC
J: TRBJ2-7
V: TRBV25-1
D: NA
size: NA

CDR3: CASSGAPQETQYF
DNA: TGTGCCAGCAGCGGGGCGCCCCAAGAGACCCAGTACTTC
J: TRBJ2-5
V: TRBV27
D: NA
size: few

CDR3: CASSSSTGLAGDEQYF
DNA: TGTGCCAGCAGCTCCTCAACGGGACTAGCGGGGGATGAGCAGTACTTC
J: TRBJ2-7
V: TRBV11-2
D: TRBD2
size: NA